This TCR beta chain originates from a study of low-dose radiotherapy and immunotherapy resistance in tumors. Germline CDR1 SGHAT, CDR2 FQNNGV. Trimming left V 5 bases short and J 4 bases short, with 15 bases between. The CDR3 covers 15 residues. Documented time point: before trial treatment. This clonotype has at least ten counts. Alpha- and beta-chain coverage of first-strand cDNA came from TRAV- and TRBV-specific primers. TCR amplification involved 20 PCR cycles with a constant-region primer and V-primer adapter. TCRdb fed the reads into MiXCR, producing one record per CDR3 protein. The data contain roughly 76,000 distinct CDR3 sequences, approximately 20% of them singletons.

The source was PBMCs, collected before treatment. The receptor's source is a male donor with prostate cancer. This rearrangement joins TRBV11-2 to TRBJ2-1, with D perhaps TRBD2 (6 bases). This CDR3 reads CASSPRELIYNEQFF. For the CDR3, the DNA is TGTGCCAGCAGCCCACGGGAGTTAATATACAATGAGCAGTTCTTC.